The clone carrying this T cell receptor beta chain was counted a few times. Its antigen is unidentified. Germline loops: CDR1 ENHRY, CDR2 SYGVKD. The CDR3 sequence is 14 residues long. V shed 7 bases, J shed 6 bases, and the junction held 8 bases outside the gene matches. This specimen belongs to a study of long-term antiretroviral therapy in people with HIV. Findings and limits, study-wide: Unavailable data included ART adherence, viral resistance and therapy changes (switches in treatment). Transplant-donor-level diversity was not reached after ART, though diversity increased. HIV repertoires showed narrower CDR3 length ranges than controls.

Investigators performed immunoSEQ version v3.0 at survey level. Sequencing was designed to cover 40,000-50,000 T-cell genomes in each sample. Sequencing used immunoSEQ multiplex PCR; TCRdb keeps in-frame clones, though not all of them. The sample lists about 14,000 clones; 88% were seen once. J is TRBJ1-5 and V is TRBV10-3, with 8 bases lining up with TRBD1. The source of this sequence is a man between 35 and 55 years old with HIV. This specimen was unsorted PBMCs, taken 6.2 years after starting antiretroviral therapy. Here the CDR3 reads CAINDRGKGQPQHF. The CDR3 coding sequence is TGTGCCATCAACGACAGGGGAAAAGGTCAGCCCCAGCATTTT.